This passage covers 17 T cell receptor beta chains from one sample sequenced in a study of T cells after yellow fever vaccination. TCRdb analysed the 5' RACE reads with MiXCR anew, one entry per CDR3 protein. The sample contains more than 300,000 distinct CDR3 sequences, around 7% of which appear only once. The sequencing used PBMCs, collected about 41 days after the first yellow fever vaccination. The receptors were sampled from a man between 18 and 35 years old who received the YFV17D yellow fever vaccine.

This clonotype occurred a few times. The gene calls are TRBV20-1 and TRBJ1-2, with TRBD1 identical over 9 bases. The trim removed 4 bases at V and 6 bases at J, leaving 9 bases unmatched. There are 14 residues in the CDR3. Germline V gene lookup returns CDR1 DFQATT and CDR2 SNEGSKA (reference sequence). The CDR3 spells CSATGTGRLNGYTF. The CDR3 region has the DNA TGCAGTGCTACCGGGACAGGGAGACTGAATGGCTACACCTTC.

The J gene is TRBJ2-3, the V gene TRBV13; perhaps TRBD1 as D (6 bases). The V and J ends lost 5 bases and 1 base respectively, with 16 bases between them. The CDR3 totals 16 residues. Germline assignment: CDR1 PRHDT and CDR2 FYEKMQ (reference sequence). CDR3 loop: CASSPQTGFGTDTQYF. CDR3 sequence (DNA): TGTGCCAGCAGCCCCCAGACAGGTTTTGGCACAGATACGCAGTATTTT.

Only a few counts were recorded for this clonotype. V is TRBV28 and J is TRBJ2-1; TRBD1 matches at 7 bases. Trimming at V came to 4 bases and at J to 8 bases, leaving 11 bases not matched to a gene. Germline values: CDR1 MDHEN, CDR2 SYDVKM. The CDR3 extends over 15 amino acids. The CDR3 DNA reads TGTGCCAGCAGTTCAAGGGGGCGCTTTCCCTATGAGCAGTTCTTC. Residues: CASSSRGRFPYEQFF. Full variable domain (rest looked up from reference TRBV28 and TRBJ2-1): DVKVTQSSRYLVKRTGEKVFLECVQDMDHENMFWYRQDPGLGLRLIYFSYDVKMKEKGDIPEGYSVSREKKERFSLILESASTNQTSMYLCASSSRGRFPYEQFFGPGTRLTVL.

This clonotype was seen a few times. J is TRBJ1-1 and V is TRBV7-6; TRBD1 is a possible D gene (6 bases). Trimming left V 5 bases short and J 6 bases short, with 13 bases between. The length of the CDR3 is 13 residues. Germline lookup yields CDR1 SGHVS and CDR2 FNYEAQ. CDR3 sequence (DNA): TGTGCCAGCAGCCCAAACGACAGGCCTGAAGCTTTCTTT. Residues: CASSPNDRPEAFF. The variable domain in full, with the rest retrieved from reference TRBV7-6 and TRBJ1-1, is GAGVSQSPRYKVTKRGQDVALRCDPISGHVSLYWYRQALGQGPEFLTYFNYEAQQDKSGLPNDRFSAERPEGSISTLTIQRTEQRDSAMYRCASSPNDRPEAFFGQGTRLTVV.

The chain combines TRBV20-1 with TRBJ2-2; D may be TRBD2 (6 bases). Germline V gives CDR1 DFQATT, CDR2 SNEGSKA (reference sequence). V was trimmed by 1 base and J by 4 bases, leaving 16 bases between them. CDR3 length: 16 amino acids. The DNA of the CDR3 is TGCAGTGCTAGAGCCCCCCCTAGCGTCGGCACCGGGGAGCTGTTTTTT. Translation gives CSARAPPSVGTGELFF.

This clonotype has a count of ten or more. The chain combines TRBV30 with TRBJ1-1, with a tentative D call TRBD1 (5 bases). The V end was cut by 0 bases, the J end by 1 base, with 15 bases between. CDR1 GTSNPN and CDR2 SVGIG come from the germline V gene (reference sequence). The length of the CDR3 is 16 residues. The CDR3 sequence is CAWSVRRGAPNTEAFF. The CDR3 nucleotides are TGTGCCTGGAGTGTACGTCGAGGGGCCCCGAACACTGAAGCTTTCTTT.

This clonotype was picked up a small number of times. The chain has TRBV27 and TRBJ2-1, with D possibly TRBD2 on 6 matching bases. This CDR3 contains 15 residues. With 6 bases removed from V and 2 bases from J, the gap between germline ends came to 14 bases. Germline V gene data show CDR1 as MNHEY and CDR2 as SMNVEV (reference sequence). The CDR3 DNA sequence: TGTGCCAGCAGCATCACCGGGACTGCCTACAATGAGCAGTTCTTC. Protein sequence: CASSITGTAYNEQFF.

This clonotype has just a few counts. This chain joins TRBV9 and TRBJ1-2, with D uncertain. Between the trimmed V and J ends, which lost 3 bases and 0 bases, there was a span of 12 bases. CDR1 is SGDLS and CDR2 is YYNGEE in the germline V gene. This CDR3 has 15 amino acids. The CDR3 DNA reads TGTGCCAGCAGCGCCCCGGGCCCCACTAACTATGGCTACACCTTC. Its protein is CASSAPGPTNYGYTF. The variable domain in full, with the rest retrieved from reference TRBV9 and TRBJ1-2, is DSGVTQTPKHLITATGQRVTLRCSPRSGDLSVYWYQQSLDQGLQFLIQYYNGEERAKGNILERFSAQQFPDLHSELNLSSLELGDSALYFCASSAPGPTNYGYTFGSGTRLTVV.

The chain carries TRBV6-1 and TRBJ2-1; 12 bases line up with TRBD2. CDR1 and CDR2 (germline): MNHNS, SASEGT. The CDR3 has 15 amino acids. V lost 5 bases and J lost 9; bases outside the gene matches: 8. The CDR3 region is CASSRGLAGPGEQFF. DNA of the CDR3: TGTGCCAGCAGTCGGGGACTAGCGGGCCCAGGTGAGCAGTTCTTC.

This clonotype was counted a few times. The genes are TRBV20-1 and TRBJ2-4; D may match TRBD1 or TRBD2 (6 bases each). Looked up from germline, CDR1 is DFQATT and CDR2 is SNEGSKA (reference sequence). The V gene lost 7 bases and the J gene lost 5 bases, with 12 bases spanning the gap. The CDR3 sequence is 12 residues long. DNA for the CDR3: TGCAGTGGGCGGAGGGGGGAAAACATTCAGTACTTC. Amino acid sequence: CSGRRGENIQYF.

This clonotype was seen more than once but under ten times. The chain combines TRBV7-9 with TRBJ2-7, with TRBD1 identical over 8 bases. In germline, CDR1 is SEHNR, CDR2 FQNEAQ (reference sequence). The CDR3 has 13 amino acids. V dropped 3 bases and J dropped 4; count of bases not matched to a gene: 2. The CDR3 region is CASSFDRGYEQYV. In nucleotides, the CDR3 is TGTGCCAGCAGCTTCGACAGGGGATACGAGCAGTACGTC.

This clonotype was detected a few times. The chain carries TRBV7-9 and TRBJ2-5, with 8 positions matching TRBD2. With V trimmed by 3 bases and J by 9 bases, 6 bases remained unmatched. The germline V gene encodes CDR1 SEHNR and CDR2 FQNEAQ (reference sequence). The CDR3 has 13 amino acids. CDR3 loop: CASSLGLVASQYF. DNA for the CDR3: TGTGCCAGCAGCTTGGGACTAGTAGCGTCCCAGTACTTC.

There are a few counts of this clonotype. The chain employs TRBV7-2 and TRBJ1-2; D gene uncertain. This CDR3 comprises 13 residues. In germline, CDR1 is SGHTA, CDR2 FQGNSA. V was trimmed by 4 bases and J by 8 bases, leaving 14 bases between them. The DNA of the CDR3 is TGTGCCAGCAGCTCGTCGTCCTACGGGGGCTACACCTTC. Its protein is CASSSSSYGGYTF.

The V gene is TRBV28, the J gene TRBJ2-1; 12 positions agree with TRBD1. Unmatched junction bases numbered 4, after V lost 2 bases and J lost 8 bases. From germline, CDR1 is MDHEN and CDR2 SYDVKM. The CDR3 extends over 15 amino acids. CDR3 loop: CASSLRDRGPDEQFF. DNA for the CDR3: TGTGCCAGCAGTTTAAGGGACAGGGGGCCCGATGAGCAGTTCTTC.

This sequence joins TRBV6-5 and TRBJ1-6; tentative D call: TRBD1 (5 bases). V lost 2 bases, J lost 5 bases, and 10 bases lay in between. Looked up from germline, CDR1 is MNHEY and CDR2 is SVGAGI. The CDR3 covers 15 residues. Here the CDR3 DNA reads TGTGCCAGCAGTTACGGGGGTGGAAATAATTCACCCCTCCACTTT. It encodes CASSYGGGNNSPLHF.

This clonotype was seen repeatedly, ten times or more. The CDR3 is CASSPGTGGRQPQHF. The CDR3 DNA follows: TGTGCCAGCAGCCCCGGGACAGGGGGCCGGCAGCCCCAGCATTTT. V and J are TRBV7-9 and TRBJ1-5, with 12 positions matching TRBD1. Trimming cost V 5 bases and J 7 bases; bases outside gene matches: 6. The germline V gene has CDR1 SEHNR and CDR2 FQNEAQ (reference sequence). This CDR3 contains 15 residues. Supplemented by reference TRBV7-9 and TRBJ1-5, the full variable domain reads DTGVSQNPRHKITKRGQNVTFRCDPISEHNRLYWYRQTLGQGPEFLTYFQNEAQLEKSRLLSDRFSAERPKGSFSTLEIQRTEQGDSAMYLCASSPGTGGRQPQHFGDGTRLSIL.

This clonotype has only a few counts. The V call is TRBV3-1, the J call TRBJ2-3; 8 bases align to TRBD1. V shed 4 bases and J 6 bases; nucleotides not matched to a gene: 6. Germline V lookup: CDR1 LGHDT, CDR2 YNNKEL (reference sequence). The CDR3 length is 14 residues. The CDR3, as DNA: TGTGCCAGCAGCCGCGGACAGGGCCAGGATACGCAGTATTTT. Translating it yields CASSRGQGQDTQYF.